The 9 T cell receptor beta chains below all came from one sample that was sequenced in a study of Tregs in tolerant kidney transplant recipients. The assay was immunoSEQ multiplex PCR, and TCRdb's table has in-frame clones only and misses some. The sample yields some 250,000 clones, roughly 84% seen once. Sequencing used CD4+ T cells from blood. Receptor source: a human donor in good health.

The chain recombines TRBV19 with TRBJ2-7; 12 bases agree with TRBD1. The CDR3 totals 15 residues. CDR1 LNHDA and CDR2 SQIVND come from the germline V gene (reference sequence). Trimming took 6 bases from V and 5 from J; bases not matched to a gene: 8. CDR3 bases: TGTGCCAGTAGGGGCCGGGACAGGGGGCTGGACGAGCAGTACTTC. Its translation: CASRGRDRGLDEQYF.

In nucleotides, the CDR3 is TGTGCCAGCAGCCTGGACAGGGGGCGTGGGACTGAAGCTTTCTTT. Protein product: CASSLDRGRGTEAFF. The gene calls are TRBV14 and TRBJ1-1, with TRBD1 matching over 11 bases. CDR3 length equals 15 residues. V trimming: 4 bases; J trimming: 5 bases; junction bases outside the gene matches: 6. Germline V gives CDR1 SGHDN, CDR2 FVKESK. The full variable domain, rest sourced from reference TRBV14 and TRBJ1-1, is EAGVTQFPSHSVIEKGQTVTLRCDPISGHDNLYWYRRVMGKEIKFLLHFVKESKQDESGMPNNRFLAERTGGTYSTLKVQPAELEDSGVYFCASSLDRGRGTEAFFGQGTRLTVV.

The genes are TRBV6-5 and TRBJ1-1; D not certain. Trimming stripped 2 bases from V and 7 bases from J, with 11 bases between. Germline CDR1 MNHEY, CDR2 SVGAGI. The CDR3 totals 13 residues. CDR3 nucleotides: TGTGCCAGCAGTTACGAGGCAGACGGTGAAGCTTTCTTT. This encodes CASSYEADGEAFF.

This clone was detected once. The chain couples TRBV19 to TRBJ2-5; 7 nucleotides agree with TRBD1. V was pared by 4 bases and J by 1 base, with 9 bases of the junction left unmatched. The CDR3 runs 16 residues. Per germline, CDR1 LNHDA and CDR2 SQIVND (reference sequence). In DNA, the CDR3 is TGTGCCAGTAGTAGGGGGACAGAGACTTTCCAAGAGACCCAGTACTTC. Translating gives CASSRGTETFQETQYF.

The genes are TRBV7-2 and TRBJ2-5; 7 bases match TRBD2. Germline V CDR1 and CDR2: SGHTA, FQGNSA. The CDR3 is 16 amino acids. Unmatched junction bases numbered 11, after V lost 5 bases and J lost 2 bases. The CDR3 coding sequence is TGTGCCAGCAGCAGGTTAGGAGCGGGACTACAAGAGACCCAGTACTTC. Its translation is CASSRLGAGLQETQYF.

This rearrangement joins TRBV27 to TRBJ1-1; D call uncertain. Trimming cost V 3 bases and J 0 bases, with 8 bases left between them. CDR1 and CDR2 (germline): MNHEY, SMNVEV (reference sequence). This CDR3 has 14 residues. Here the CDR3 reads CASSFNSMNTEAFF. The CDR3 coding sequence is TGTGCCAGCAGTTTTAACTCGATGAACACTGAAGCTTTCTTT.

This chain links TRBV28 with TRBJ2-1; maybe TRBD2 (6 bases). Between the trimmed V and J ends, which lost 4 bases and 0 bases, there was a span of 10 bases. The CDR3 covers 15 residues. CDR1 and CDR2 from the germline V gene are MDHEN and SYDVKM. The CDR3 reads CASSSGGSSYNEQFF. The CDR3 DNA follows: TGTGCCAGCAGTTCCGGGGGAAGCTCCTACAATGAGCAGTTCTTC.

This rearrangement joins TRBV5-8 to TRBJ2-1; D may be TRBD1 (5 bases). V lost 9 bases to trimming and J lost 1 base, with 14 bases between them. Germline V gene lookup returns CDR1 SGHTS and CDR2 YDEGEE. This CDR3 has 14 amino acids. Written as DNA, the CDR3 is TGTGCCACCAACCCCAGGGCTTCCTACAATGAGCAGTTCTTC. Translation: CATNPRASYNEQFF.

V and J are TRBV10-1 and TRBJ2-7; no reliable D call. The CDR3 runs to 13 residues. V lost 11 bases, J lost 6 bases, and 20 bases lay in between. Germline values: CDR1 WNHNN, CDR2 SYGVQD (reference sequence). In DNA, the CDR3 is TGCGCCGGATCGAAGGACCGTCTTTTCGAGCAGTACTTC. It is translated as CAGSKDRLFEQYF.